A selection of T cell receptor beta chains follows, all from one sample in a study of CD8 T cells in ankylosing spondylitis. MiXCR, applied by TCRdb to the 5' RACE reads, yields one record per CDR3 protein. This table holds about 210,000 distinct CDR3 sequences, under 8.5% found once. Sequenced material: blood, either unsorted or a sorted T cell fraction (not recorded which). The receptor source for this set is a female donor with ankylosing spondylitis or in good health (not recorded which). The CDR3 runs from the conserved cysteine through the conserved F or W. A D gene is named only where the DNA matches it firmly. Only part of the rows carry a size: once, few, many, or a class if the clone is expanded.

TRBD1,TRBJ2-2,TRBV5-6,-,CASSRPRGQGMTGELFF,TGTGCCAGCAGCCGCCCCCGGGGACAGGGGATGACCGGGGAGCTGTTTTTT
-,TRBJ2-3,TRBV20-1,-,CSARVVGSTDTQYF,TGCAGTGCTAGAGTGGTTGGGTCCACAGATACGCAGTATTTT
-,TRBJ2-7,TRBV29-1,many,CSVEGGTYEQYF,TGCAGCGTTGAGGGGGGAACCTACGAGCAGTACTTC
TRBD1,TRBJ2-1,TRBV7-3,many,CASSLIGQGAHEQFF,TGTGCCAGCAGCTTAATAGGACAGGGCGCACATGAGCAGTTCTTC
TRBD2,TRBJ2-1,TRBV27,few,CASRPGLAGDNEQFF,TGTGCCAGCAGACCCGGACTAGCGGGAGACAATGAGCAGTTCTTC
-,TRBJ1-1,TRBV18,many,CASSPPTGRTEAFF,TGTGCCAGCTCACCACCGACGGGGAGGACTGAAGCTTTCTTT
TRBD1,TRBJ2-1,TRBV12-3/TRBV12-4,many,CATRQGVNEQFF,TGTGCCACAAGACAGGGGGTCAATGAGCAGTTCTTC
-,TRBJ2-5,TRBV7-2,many,CASSLRAPGGQETQYF,TGTGCCAGCAGCTTACGGGCCCCCGGAGGCCAAGAGACCCAGTACTTC
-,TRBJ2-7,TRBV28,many,CASSPHGPGGYEQYF,TGTGCCAGCAGCCCCCATGGGCCCGGAGGTTACGAGCAGTACTTC
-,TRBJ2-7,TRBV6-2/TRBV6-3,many,CASRQIYEQYF,TGTGCCAGCCGACAGATCTACGAGCAGTACTTC
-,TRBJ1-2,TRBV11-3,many,CASSSYRDSGYGYTF,TGTGCCAGCAGCTCTTACAGGGATTCGGGTTATGGCTACACCTTC
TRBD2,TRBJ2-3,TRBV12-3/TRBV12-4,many,CASRRRSGSGSNTQYF,TGTGCCAGCAGGCGGAGGAGCGGGAGTGGGAGTAATACGCAGTATTTT
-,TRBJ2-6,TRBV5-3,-,CARSWGGANVLTF,TGTGCCAGATCTTGGGGGGGGGCCAACGTCCTGACTTTC
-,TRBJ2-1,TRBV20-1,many,CSATARGTIYNEQFF,TGCAGTGCTACGGCGAGGGGGACTATCTACAATGAGCAGTTCTTC
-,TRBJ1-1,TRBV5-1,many,CASSGLSGTEAFF,TGCGCCAGCAGCGGCTTGTCTGGCACTGAAGCTTTCTTT
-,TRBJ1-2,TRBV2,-,CASSEAPGPLYGYTF,TGTGCCAGCAGTGAAGCCCCCGGGCCGCTCTATGGCTACACCTTC
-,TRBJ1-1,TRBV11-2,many,CASSLDLDPTEAFF,TGTGCCAGCAGCTTAGATCTGGATCCCACTGAAGCTTTCTTT
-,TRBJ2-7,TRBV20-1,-,CSASPRTYGYEQYF,TGCAGTGCTAGTCCCCGGACCTACGGATACGAGCAGTACTTC
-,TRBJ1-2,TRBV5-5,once,CASSLEGPVGSYTF,TGTGCCAGCAGCTTGGAAGGTCCAGTTGGGAGCTACACCTTC
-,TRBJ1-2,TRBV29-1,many,CSVVSGDGYTF,TGCAGCGTTGTGTCTGGGGATGGCTACACCTTC
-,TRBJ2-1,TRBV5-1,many,CASGNPYNEQFF,TGCGCCAGCGGGAACCCCTACAATGAGCAGTTCTTC
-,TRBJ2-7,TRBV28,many,CASSLMGGSYEQYF,TGTGCCAGCAGCCTAATGGGCGGTTCCTACGAGCAGTACTTC
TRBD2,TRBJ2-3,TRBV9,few,CASSTEGRGTQYF,TGTGCCAGCAGCACAGAAGGGAGGGGTACGCAGTATTTT
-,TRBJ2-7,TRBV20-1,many,CSALLTRKYEQYF,TGCAGTGCTCTCTTGACTAGAAAGTACGAGCAGTACTTC
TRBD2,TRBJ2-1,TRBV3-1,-,CASCQEWLAGGEQFF,TGTGCCAGCTGCCAAGAGTGGCTAGCGGGAGGAGAGCAGTTCTTC
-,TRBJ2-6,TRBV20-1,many,CSASSGFGANVLTF,TGCAGTGCTAGCTCGGGCTTTGGGGCCAACGTCCTGACTTTC
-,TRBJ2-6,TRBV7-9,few,CASGNPAGANVLTF,TGTGCCAGCGGAAACCCTGCTGGGGCCAACGTCCTGACTTTC
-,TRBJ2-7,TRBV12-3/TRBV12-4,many,CASSSSRRVWAYEQYF,TGTGCCAGCAGTAGCTCCAGGAGAGTATGGGCCTACGAGCAGTACTTC
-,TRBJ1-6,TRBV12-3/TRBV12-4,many,CASSFGRTNSPLHF,TGTGCCAGCAGTTTCGGGCGGACTAATTCACCCCTCCACTTT
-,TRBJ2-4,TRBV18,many,CASSPVDSLGIAKNIQYF,TGTGCCAGCTCACCGGTGGACTCCCTGGGCATAGCCAAAAACATTCAGTACTTC
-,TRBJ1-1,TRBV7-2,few,CASLYTMNTEAFF,TGTGCCAGCCTCTACACCATGAACACTGAAGCTTTCTTT
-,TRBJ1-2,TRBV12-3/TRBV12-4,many,CASSFSGSYGYTF,TGTGCCAGCAGTTTTTCAGGGTCCTATGGCTACACCTTC
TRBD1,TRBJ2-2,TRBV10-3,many,CAISSAPGQKNTGELFF,TGTGCCATCAGCAGCGCCCCGGGACAGAAGAACACCGGGGAGCTGTTTTTT
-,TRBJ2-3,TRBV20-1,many,CSAKHYPADTQYF,TGCAGTGCTAAACACTACCCGGCCGATACGCAGTATTTT
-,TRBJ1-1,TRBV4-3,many,CASSQEGQITLPNTEAFF,TGCGCCAGCAGCCAAGAGGGGCAAATTACCTTACCGAACACTGAAGCTTTCTTT
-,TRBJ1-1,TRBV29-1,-,CSTSPGESTEAFF,TGCAGCACCTCCCCCGGCGAGTCCACTGAAGCTTTCTTT
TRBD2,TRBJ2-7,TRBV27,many,CASSSGGGWTTVQYF,TGTGCCAGCAGTTCCGGGGGGGGCTGGACTACGGTGCAGTACTTC
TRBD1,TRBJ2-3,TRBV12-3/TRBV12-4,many,CASSRRDRGDTQYF,TGTGCCAGCAGCCGACGGGACAGGGGGGATACGCAGTATTTT
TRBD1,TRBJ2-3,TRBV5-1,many,CASSLGTGGWVKDTQYF,TGCGCCAGCAGCTTGGGCACAGGGGGCTGGGTGAAAGATACGCAGTATTTT
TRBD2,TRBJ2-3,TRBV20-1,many,CSARDAGAGGTDTQYF,TGCAGTGCTAGAGATGCTGGGGCGGGAGGCACAGATACGCAGTATTTT
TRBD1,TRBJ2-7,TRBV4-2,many,CASSLDPGQGVYEQYF,TGTGCCAGCAGCCTCGACCCGGGACAGGGTGTGTACGAGCAGTACTTC
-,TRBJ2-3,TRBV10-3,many,CAISDGEIYTDTQYF,TGTGCCATCAGTGATGGAGAAATCTACACAGATACGCAGTATTTT
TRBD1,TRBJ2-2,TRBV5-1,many,CASFIGQVETGELFF,TGCGCCAGCTTCATCGGACAGGTTGAAACCGGGGAGCTGTTTTTT
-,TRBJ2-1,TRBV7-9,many,CASSIYAGSSYNEQFF,TGTGCCAGCAGCATTTACGCGGGGAGCTCCTACAATGAGCAGTTCTTC
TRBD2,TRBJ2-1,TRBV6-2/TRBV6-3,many,CASSYLGRDEQFF,TGTGCCAGCAGTTATTTAGGGAGGGATGAGCAGTTCTTC
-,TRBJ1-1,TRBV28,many,CAILTSTGAFF,TGTGCCATCTTGACATCAACGGGAGCTTTCTTT
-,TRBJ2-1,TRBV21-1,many,CASSKDRVGEQFF,TGTGCCAGCAGCAAAGATAGGGTTGGTGAGCAGTTCTTC
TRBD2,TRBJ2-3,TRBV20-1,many,CSADALTSGSLGDTQYF,TGCAGTGCCGACGCCCTGACTAGCGGGAGTTTAGGAGATACGCAGTATTTT
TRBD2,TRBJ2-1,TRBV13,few,CASSLGPGGNNEQFF,TGTGCCAGCAGCTTAGGCCCCGGGGGGAACAATGAGCAGTTCTTC
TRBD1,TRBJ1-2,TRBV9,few,CASSDTGGVYGYTF,TGTGCCAGCAGTGACACAGGGGGCGTCTATGGCTACACCTTC
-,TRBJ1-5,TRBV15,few,CAILGGHTHDALCSNQPQHF,TGTGCCATCTTGGGGGGCCACACTCATGATGCACTGTGTAGCAATCAGCCCCAGCATTTT
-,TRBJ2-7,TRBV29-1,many,CSVQTSFLQYF,TGCAGCGTCCAAACTAGCTTTTTGCAGTACTTC
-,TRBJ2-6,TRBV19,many,CASTRPGANVLTF,TGTGCCAGTACCCGACCTGGGGCCAACGTCCTGACTTTC